The next 3 T cell receptor beta chains were all read from a single sample in a study of regulatory T cells in long-lasting Graves disease. The time point denotes: newly diagnosed GD, antithyroid drugs for less than 3 months. TCR sequences were obtained from RNA taken from PBMCs. Researchers made TCR beta libraries by using iRepertoire HTBI primers and running Arm-PCR on CDR3 regions. TCRdb recomputed calls from the multiplex PCR reads with MiXCR, one row per CDR3 protein. The sample holds 400,000 to 500,000 distinct CDR3 sequences, 13% to 15% seen once. The sample was also reused in another study, on T cells in Graves' hyperthyroidism and ophthalmopathy.

The input for sequencing was peripheral blood mononuclear cells (PBMCs), taken at new diagnosis, from a patient treated with antithyroid drugs. Source of these receptors: a woman aged 50 to 60 with Graves disease.

This clonotype was observed a few times. V is TRBV6-6 and J is TRBJ2-3, with D tentatively TRBD1 or TRBD2 (5 bases each). The CDR3 runs to 16 residues. Trimming removed 0 bases at V and 3 bases at J, with 13 bases between. Germline V CDR1 and CDR2: MNHNY, SVGAGI (reference sequence). The CDR3 nucleotides read TGTGCCAGCAGTTACTCGTTTGGGGGTCTTACAGATACGCAGTATTTT. The encoded protein is CASSYSFGGLTDTQYF.

Many counts were recorded for this clonotype. The chain combines TRBV2 with TRBJ2-2; no reliable D call. Trimming removed 9 bases at V and 5 bases at J, with 16 bases between. The CDR3 contains 14 residues. CDR1 and CDR2 from the germline V gene are SNHLY and FYNNEI. The CDR3 here is CASKDGYETGELFF. In nucleotides, the CDR3 is TGTGCCAGTAAGGACGGTTACGAGACCGGGGAGCTGTTTTTT.

This clonotype was counted a few times. The chain carries TRBV28 and TRBJ2-2, with TRBD2 as a possible D gene (5 bases). The CDR3 length is 14 residues. V was pared by 7 bases and J by 7 bases, with 16 bases between. The V gene's germline CDR1 is MDHEN and CDR2 SYDVKM. CDR3 bases: TGTGCCAGCATGGAGGCTAGCCAAGTCGGGGAGCTGTTTTTT. This sequence encodes CASMEASQVGELFF.